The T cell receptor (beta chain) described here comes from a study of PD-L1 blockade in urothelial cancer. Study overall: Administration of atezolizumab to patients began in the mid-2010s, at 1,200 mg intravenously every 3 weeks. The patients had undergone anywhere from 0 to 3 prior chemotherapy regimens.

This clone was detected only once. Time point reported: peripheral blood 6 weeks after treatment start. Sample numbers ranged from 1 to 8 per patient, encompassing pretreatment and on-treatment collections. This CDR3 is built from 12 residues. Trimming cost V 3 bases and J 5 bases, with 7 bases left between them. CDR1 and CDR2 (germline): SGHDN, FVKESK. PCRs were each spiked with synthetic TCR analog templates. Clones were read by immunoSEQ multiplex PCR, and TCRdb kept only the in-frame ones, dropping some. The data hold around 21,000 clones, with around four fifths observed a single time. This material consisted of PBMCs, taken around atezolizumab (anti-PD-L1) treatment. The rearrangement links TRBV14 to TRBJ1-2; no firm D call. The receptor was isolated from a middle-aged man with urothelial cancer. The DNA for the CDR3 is TGTGCCAGCAGCCAGCGCCTATATGGCTACACCTTC. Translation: CASSQRLYGYTF.